Given below is one T cell receptor (beta chain) in context. Its antigen is currently unknown. The sample comes from a study of blood T cells in healthy people across ages. Study overall: Template switching retrieved approximately one barcoded beta molecule for each two T cells.

Study-wide results and limits: Naive and antigen-experienced cells could not be conclusively compared, given unsorted PBMCs. Roughly linearly, TCR beta diversity per million T cells fell as age increased.

Together with a sample-barcoded 5' primer, a J-beta primer mix was included in a second PCR lasting roughly 6 to 12 cycles. Individual samples furnished no less than 3 million CDR3-containing paired-end reads apiece. TCRdb fed the 5' RACE reads into MiXCR, producing one record per CDR3 protein. The sample includes about a million distinct CDR3 sequences, around two fifths of them seen just once. This TCR derives from a man between 18 and 29 years old in good health. Sample: blood.

The CDR3 is CASTRSAASYNEQFF. The CDR3 DNA follows: TGCGCCAGCACTAGGTCCGCGGCAAGTTACAATGAGCAGTTCTTC. The rearrangement uses TRBV5-1 and TRBJ2-1, with D unresolved. The CDR3 is 15 amino acids. V was cut by 6 bases and J by 4 bases, with 17 bases left in between. CDR1 is SGHRS, CDR2 YFSETQ, per germline. The full variable domain, in which reference TRBV5-1 and TRBJ2-1 provide the parts outside the CDR3, is KAGVTQTPRYLIKTRGQQVTLSCSPISGHRSVSWYQQTPGQGLQFLFEYFSETQRNKGNFPGRFSGRQFSNSRSEMNVSTLELGDSALYLCASTRSAASYNEQFFGPGTRLTVL.